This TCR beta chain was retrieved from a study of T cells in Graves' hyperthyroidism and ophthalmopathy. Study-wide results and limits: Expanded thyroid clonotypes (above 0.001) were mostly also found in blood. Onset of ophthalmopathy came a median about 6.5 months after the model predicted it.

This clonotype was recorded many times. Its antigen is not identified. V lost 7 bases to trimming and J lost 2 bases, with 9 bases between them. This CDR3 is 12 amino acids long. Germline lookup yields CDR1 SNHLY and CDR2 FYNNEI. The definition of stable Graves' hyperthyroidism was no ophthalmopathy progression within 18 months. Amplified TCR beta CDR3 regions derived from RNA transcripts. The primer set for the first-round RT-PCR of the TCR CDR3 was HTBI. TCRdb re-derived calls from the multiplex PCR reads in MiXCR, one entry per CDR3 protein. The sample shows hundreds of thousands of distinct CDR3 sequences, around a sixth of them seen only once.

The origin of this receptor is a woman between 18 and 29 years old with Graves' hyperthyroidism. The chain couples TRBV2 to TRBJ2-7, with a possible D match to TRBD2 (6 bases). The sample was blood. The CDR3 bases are TGTGCCAGCATGGAGGGACCCTACGAGCAGTACTTC. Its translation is CASMEGPYEQYF. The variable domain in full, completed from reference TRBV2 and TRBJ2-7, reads EPEVTQTPSHQVTQMGQEVILRCVPISNHLYFYWYRQILGQKVEFLVSFYNNEISEKSEIFDDQFSVERPDGSNFTLKIRSTKLEDSAMYFCASMEGPYEQYFGPGTRLTVT.